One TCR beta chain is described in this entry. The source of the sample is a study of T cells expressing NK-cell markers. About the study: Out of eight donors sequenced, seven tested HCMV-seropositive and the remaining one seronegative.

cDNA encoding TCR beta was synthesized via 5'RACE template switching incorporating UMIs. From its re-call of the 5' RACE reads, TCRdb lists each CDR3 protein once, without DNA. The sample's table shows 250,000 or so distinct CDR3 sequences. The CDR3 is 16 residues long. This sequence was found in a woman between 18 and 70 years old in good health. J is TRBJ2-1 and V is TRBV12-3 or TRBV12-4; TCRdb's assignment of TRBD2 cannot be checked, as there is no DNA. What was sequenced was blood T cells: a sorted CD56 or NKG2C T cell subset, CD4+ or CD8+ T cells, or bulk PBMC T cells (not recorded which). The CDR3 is CASSRLAGNLNNEQFF.